A single sample is the source of the 18 T cell receptor beta chains below, sequenced in a study of T cell repertoires in cytomegalovirus infection. A single record per CDR3 protein comes from TCRdb applying MiXCR to the reads. The sample shows more than 500,000 distinct CDR3 sequences, 15% to 20% of them seen only once. Sequences were obtained from CD8+ T cells from PBMCs. These receptors all come from a human donor in good health (CMV status not recorded). Some clones in this sample may be carry-over from other donors' samples.

This clonotype was counted only a few times. This chain links TRBV11-2 with TRBJ1-1, with TRBD1 identical over 8 bases. The trim removed 3 bases at V and 3 bases at J, leaving 15 bases unmatched. Germline assignment: CDR1 SGHAT and CDR2 FQNNGV. The CDR3 runs 18 residues. The CDR3 DNA reads as TGTGCCAGCAGCTTTTATAAAACACAGGACAGGGACTACACTGAAGCTTTCTTT. Protein product: CASSFYKTQDRDYTEAFF.

This clonotype appeared many times. The chain couples TRBV28 to TRBJ1-2; 8 positions agree with TRBD1. The trim removed 5 bases at V and 4 bases at J, leaving 9 bases unmatched. The CDR3 length is 15 residues. CDR1 is MDHEN, CDR2 SYDVKM, per germline. CDR3 nucleotide sequence: TGTGCCAGCAGTCCCAGGACAGGGATATTCTATGGCTACACCTTC. Protein: CASSPRTGIFYGYTF.

This clonotype was recorded many times. CDR3 residues: CASSPGDRKHEQYF. The CDR3 bases are TGTGCCAGCAGCCCTGGGGACAGAAAACACGAGCAGTACTTC. The V gene is TRBV7-8, the J gene TRBJ2-7, with TRBD1 matching 7 bases. CDR3 length equals 14 residues. Germline V gene sequence: CDR1 SGHVS, CDR2 FQNEAQ. Trimming removed 5 bases from V and 5 bases from J; junction bases left unmatched: 9.

This clonotype was observed a few times. This sequence joins TRBV15 and TRBJ2-1; D gene ambiguous. Trimming cost V 0 bases and J 4 bases, with 7 bases left between them. Germline V lookup: CDR1 LNHNV, CDR2 YYDKDF (reference sequence). CDR3 length equals 14 residues. The CDR3 DNA sequence: TGTGCCACCAGCAGAGATCCTACTTACAATGAGCAGTTCTTC. Its translation: CATSRDPTYNEQFF.

This clonotype was recorded many times. This sequence joins TRBV7-9 and TRBJ2-7, with TRBD2 matching 12 bases. The CDR3 is 16 residues long. V shed 1 base and J 7 bases; nucleotides not matched to a gene: 8. Per germline, CDR1 SEHNR and CDR2 FQNEAQ (reference sequence). The CDR3 DNA sequence: TGTGCCAGCAGCTTAGGAGCTGGACTAGCGGGGAGGGAGCAGTACTTC. Amino acid sequence: CASSLGAGLAGREQYF.

This chain connects TRBV3-1 to TRBJ1-2, with a tentative D call TRBD1 (5 bases). V lost 3 bases to trimming and J lost 4 bases, with 18 bases between them. CDR1 and CDR2 (germline): LGHDT, YNNKEL (reference sequence). The CDR3 has 16 amino acids. This chain's CDR3 is CASSQRTTRGTYGYTF. CDR3 nucleotide sequence: TGTGCCAGCAGCCAGAGAACCACTCGTGGGACCTATGGCTACACCTTC. The full variable domain, its missing parts supplied by reference TRBV3-1 and TRBJ1-2, is DTAVSQTPKYLVTQMGNDKSIKCEQNLGHDTMYWYKQDSKKFLKIMFSYNNKELIINETVPNRFSPKSPDKAHLNLHINSLELGDSAVYFCASSQRTTRGTYGYTFGSGTRLTVV.

At least ten counts were recorded for this clonotype. The rearrangement joins TRBV12-3 or TRBV12-4 to TRBJ1-2; D is unresolved. Trimming removed 4 bases at V and 2 bases at J, with 8 bases between. This CDR3 is 13 amino acids long. The CDR3 region has the DNA TGTGCCAGCAGTTCCCTCGACAACTATGGCTACACCTTC. Translation gives CASSSLDNYGYTF.

This clonotype has at least ten counts. V gene TRBV7-9 combines with J gene TRBJ1-5; D call uncertain. Trimming cost V 4 bases and J 5 bases, with 12 bases left between them. Germline V gives CDR1 SEHNR, CDR2 FQNEAQ (reference sequence). This CDR3 contains 14 residues. CDR3: CASSSDGPHQPQHF. The CDR3, as DNA: TGTGCCAGCAGCTCGGACGGCCCCCATCAGCCCCAGCATTTT.

This clonotype has at least ten counts. The chain employs TRBV7-3 and TRBJ2-3, with D possibly being TRBD1 or TRBD2 (6 bases each). Trimming stripped 5 bases from V and 3 bases from J, with 15 bases between. The germline gives CDR1 SGHTA, CDR2 FQGTGA. The CDR3 consists of 15 residues. CDR3 nucleotide sequence: TGTGCCAGCAGCCGGGGGAGCAGGGGAACAGATACGCAGTATTTT. It yields the protein CASSRGSRGTDTQYF.

This clonotype was counted at least ten times. This chain links TRBV6-2 or TRBV6-3 with TRBJ1-5; D might be TRBD1 (5 bases). Germline V gene sequence: CDR1 MNHEY, CDR2 SVGEGT. This CDR3 spans 19 amino acids. Between the trimmed V and J ends, which lost 0 bases and 3 bases, there was a span of 21 bases. In DNA, the CDR3 is TGTGCCAGCAGTTACTCGCGACAGCACCCCCGCTCCGTCAATCAGCCCCAGCATTTT. It encodes CASSYSRQHPRSVNQPQHF.

The CDR3, as DNA: TGTGCCAGCAGTTACACTCGATATGGCAATCAGCCCCAGCATTTT. It codes for CASSYTRYGNQPQHF. This chain connects TRBV6-5 to TRBJ1-5; D not resolved. Germline CDR1 and CDR2: MNHEY and SVGAGI. V was pared by 2 bases and J by 2 bases, with 10 bases between. This CDR3 is 15 amino acids long.

This clonotype was recorded a few times. The V gene is TRBV20-1, the J gene TRBJ2-7; 10 bases match TRBD2. Germline V gives CDR1 DFQATT, CDR2 SNEGSKA (reference sequence). The CDR3 is 17 amino acids. V was pared by 0 bases and J by 0 bases, with 8 bases of the junction left unmatched. CDR3: CSARDGVSGRSSYEQYF. CDR3 sequence (DNA): TGCAGTGCTAGAGATGGGGTTAGCGGGAGGAGCTCCTACGAGCAGTACTTC.

In its sample, this clonotype was seen many times. The V and J genes are TRBV14 and TRBJ1-2; TRBD1 is a possible D gene (5 bases). CDR1 SGHDN and CDR2 FVKESK come from the germline V gene. Trimming took 0 bases from V and 4 from J, leaving 6 bases between them. The CDR3 length is 13 residues. The CDR3 nucleotides are TGTGCCAGCAGCCAAGATGGGGCCTATGGCTACACCTTC. Translating it yields CASSQDGAYGYTF.

Concerning this clonotype itself: This may arise from a read error, as a much more abundant clone is one base away. This is likely a read error, given that the CDR3 carries no conserved phenylalanine or tryptophan at its end. This rearrangement joins TRBV11-3 to TRBJ2-1; 9 bases are shared with TRBD2. This CDR3 is 17 amino acids long. CDR1 is SGHNT, CDR2 YENEEA, per germline. Trimming took 1 base from V and 10 from J; bases not matched to a gene: 14. The CDR3 protein is CASSLAPSGTPADEQFL. The CDR3 DNA follows: TGTGCCAGCAGCTTAGCTCCTAGCGGGACCCCGGCCGACGAGCAGTTCTTA.

This clonotype has at least ten counts. The V and J genes are TRBV7-2 and TRBJ2-7, with a possible D match to TRBD1 (5 bases). CDR1 and CDR2 from the germline V gene are SGHTA and FQGNSA. The CDR3 extends over 16 amino acids. V was shortened by 1 base and J by 2 bases, with 15 bases between the two germline ends. The CDR3 DNA sequence: TGTGCCAGCAGCTTAGGGACACTCGGGCTGACCTACGAGCAGTACTTC. It is translated as CASSLGTLGLTYEQYF. Drawing the rest from reference TRBV7-2 and TRBJ2-7, the complete variable domain is GAGVSQSPSNKVTEKGKDVELRCDPISGHTALYWYRQSLGQGLEFLIYFQGNSAPDKSGLPSDRFSAERTGGSVSTLTIQRTQQEDSAVYLCASSLGTLGLTYEQYFGPGTRLTVT.

This clonotype was observed a handful of times. The rearrangement uses TRBV30 and TRBJ2-7; the D gene is possibly TRBD2 (6 bases). The CDR3 covers 14 residues. Germline V lookup: CDR1 GTSNPN, CDR2 SVGIG (reference sequence). The germline V and J ends were trimmed by 3 bases and 6 bases, with 18 bases remaining between them. The CDR3 sequence: CAWSPGLGVFEQYF. In DNA form, the CDR3 reads TGTGCCTGGAGCCCGGGACTCGGGGTGTTCGAGCAGTACTTC.

There are many counts of this clonotype. The rearrangement uses TRBV7-9 and TRBJ1-2; D perhaps matches TRBD1 (6 bases). V lost 1 base and J lost 3, with 15 bases in between. Germline V gives CDR1 SEHNR, CDR2 FQNEAQ (reference sequence). The length of the CDR3 is 16 residues. This CDR3 reads CASSLGTEELHYGYTF. CDR3 DNA sequence: TGTGCCAGCAGCTTAGGGACAGAAGAACTTCACTATGGCTACACCTTC.

This clonotype came up many times. The chain combines TRBV12-5 with TRBJ1-2; 7 positions agree with TRBD1. From germline, CDR1 is LGHNT and CDR2 FRNRAP. The V gene end was trimmed by 4 bases and the J gene end by 3 bases; junction bases not matched to a gene: 14. The CDR3 contains 17 residues. CDR3 nucleotides: TGTGCTAGTGGTTCGACCAAAATCTCCGGGACAGACTATGGCTACACCTTC. It translates to CASGSTKISGTDYGYTF.